The TCR beta chain under discussion was sequenced for a study of cytomegalovirus exposure and HLA in healthy donors. CDR1 and CDR2 from the germline V gene are SGHTA and FQGTGA. CDR3 length: 15 residues. Germline trimming cut 1 base from V and 8 bases from J; bases unmatched to any gene: 7. Concerning this clone itself: Its antigen is unknown.

The PCR made use of 60 Vbeta and 13 Jbeta primers. Using immunoSEQ multiplex PCR, the repertoire was profiled, and TCRdb retains in-frame clones only, with some absent. The sample contains some 29,000 clones, approximately 47% of which appear only once. Study-level points and caveats: What was likely a sequencing artifact was a cluster of highly shared sequence variants.

The sample was PBMCs. The receptor was isolated from a woman aged 45-60 years in good health and CMV-seronegative. This chain links TRBV7-3 with TRBJ2-3, with 9 bases that match TRBD2. The CDR3 nucleotides read TGTGCCAGCAGCTTAAATCTAGCGGGATTGGGTACGCAGTATTTT. Its protein product is CASSLNLAGLGTQYF.